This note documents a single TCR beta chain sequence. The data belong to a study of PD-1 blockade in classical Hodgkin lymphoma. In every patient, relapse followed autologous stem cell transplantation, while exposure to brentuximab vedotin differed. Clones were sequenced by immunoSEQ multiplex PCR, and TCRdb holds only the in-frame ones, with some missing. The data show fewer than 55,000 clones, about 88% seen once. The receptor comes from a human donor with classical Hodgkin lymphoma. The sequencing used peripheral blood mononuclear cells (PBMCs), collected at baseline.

CDR3 amino acids: CASSSRRGGGYTF. CDR3 in DNA: TGTGCCAGCAGTTCCCGCCGGGGGGGTGGCTACACCTTC. The rearrangement joins TRBV6-5 to TRBJ1-2; D possibly corresponds to TRBD1 (5 bases). This CDR3 comprises 13 residues. CDR1 MNHEY and CDR2 SVGAGI come from the germline V gene. The germline V and J ends were trimmed by 4 bases and 7 bases, with 13 bases remaining between them.